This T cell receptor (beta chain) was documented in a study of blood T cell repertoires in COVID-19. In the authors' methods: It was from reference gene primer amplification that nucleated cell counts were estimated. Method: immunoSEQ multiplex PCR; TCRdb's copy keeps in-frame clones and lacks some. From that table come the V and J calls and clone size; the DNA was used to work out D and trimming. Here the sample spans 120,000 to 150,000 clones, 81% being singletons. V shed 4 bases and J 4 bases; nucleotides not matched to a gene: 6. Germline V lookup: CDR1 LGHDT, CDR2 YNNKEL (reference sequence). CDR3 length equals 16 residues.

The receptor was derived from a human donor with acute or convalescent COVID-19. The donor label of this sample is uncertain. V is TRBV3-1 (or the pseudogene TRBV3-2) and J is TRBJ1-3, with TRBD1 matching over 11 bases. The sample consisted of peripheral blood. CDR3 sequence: CASSRGQGATGNTIYF. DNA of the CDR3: TGTGCCAGCAGCCGCGGACAGGGGGCGACGGGAAACACCATATATTTT.